What follows are 6 T cell receptor beta chains derived from one specimen sequenced in a study of T cell repertoires in cytomegalovirus infection. TCRdb independently ran MiXCR on the reads; one entry per CDR3 protein. The repertoire holds about 360,000 distinct CDR3 sequences, with about a sixth as singletons. Sequences were obtained from PBMCs. The receptors here all came from a human donor in good health (CMV status not recorded). Some clones in this sample may be carry-over from other donors' samples.

This clonotype was seen repeatedly, ten times or more. This chain links TRBV7-2 with TRBJ2-1, with 10 bases identical to TRBD2. CDR1 and CDR2 (germline): SGHTA, FQGNSA. V lost 4 bases to trimming and J lost 3 bases; unmatched junction nucleotides: 3. This CDR3 comprises 15 residues. The CDR3 protein is CASSSLAGVYNEQFF. The CDR3 nucleotides read TGTGCCAGCAGCTCCCTAGCGGGGGTCTACAATGAGCAGTTCTTC.

The CDR3 sequence is CASSIVGEQFF. The CDR3 DNA follows: TGTGCCAGCAGCATCGTCGGTGAGCAGTTCTTC. The gene calls are TRBV7-2 and TRBJ2-1, with D hard to call. Germline-derived CDR1 and CDR2 are SGHTA and FQGNSA. The CDR3 loop spans 11 amino acids. V lost 5 bases and J lost 9, with 8 bases in between.

A few counts support this clonotype. The chain combines TRBV20-1 with TRBJ1-6; D is ambiguous. Germline assignment: CDR1 DFQATT and CDR2 SNEGSKA (reference sequence). The CDR3 extends over 15 amino acids. The V and J ends lost 3 bases and 6 bases respectively, with 15 bases between them. CDR3 residues: CSASQLLQLNSPLHF. For the CDR3, the DNA is TGCAGTGCTAGCCAGCTATTACAGCTTAATTCACCCCTCCACTTT.

This clonotype has more than one count but fewer than ten. V gene TRBV7-8 combines with J gene TRBJ2-1; 11 bases map to TRBD2. The CDR3 runs to 16 residues. Germline lookup yields CDR1 SGHVS and CDR2 FQNEAQ. The V gene end was trimmed by 3 bases and the J gene end by 3 bases; junction bases not matched to a gene: 4. CDR3 nucleotides: TGTGCCAGCAGCTTTGGCGGGACTAGCGGCTACAATGAGCAGTTCTTC. Protein: CASSFGGTSGYNEQFF.

This clonotype was counted only a few times. This chain uses TRBV11-2 with TRBJ2-7; TRBD1 matches at 9 bases. Trimming took 4 bases from V and 2 from J; bases not matched to a gene: 6. Per the germline V gene, CDR1 is SGHAT and CDR2 is FQNNGV. CDR3 length equals 15 residues. The chain's CDR3 is CASSSLTGGTYEQYF. The CDR3 DNA is TGTGCCAGCAGCTCGCTGACAGGGGGTACCTACGAGCAGTACTTC.

This clonotype was picked up many times. This chain uses TRBV2 with TRBJ2-5; 9 nucleotides align to TRBD2. This CDR3 spans 16 amino acids. The germline V gene encodes CDR1 SNHLY and CDR2 FYNNEI. The V segment lost 3 bases and the J segment 7 bases; nucleotides outside the gene matches: 12. The CDR3 region is CASSEGQSGGPGTQYF. DNA for the CDR3: TGTGCCAGCAGTGAGGGACAAAGCGGGGGGCCTGGGACCCAGTACTTC.